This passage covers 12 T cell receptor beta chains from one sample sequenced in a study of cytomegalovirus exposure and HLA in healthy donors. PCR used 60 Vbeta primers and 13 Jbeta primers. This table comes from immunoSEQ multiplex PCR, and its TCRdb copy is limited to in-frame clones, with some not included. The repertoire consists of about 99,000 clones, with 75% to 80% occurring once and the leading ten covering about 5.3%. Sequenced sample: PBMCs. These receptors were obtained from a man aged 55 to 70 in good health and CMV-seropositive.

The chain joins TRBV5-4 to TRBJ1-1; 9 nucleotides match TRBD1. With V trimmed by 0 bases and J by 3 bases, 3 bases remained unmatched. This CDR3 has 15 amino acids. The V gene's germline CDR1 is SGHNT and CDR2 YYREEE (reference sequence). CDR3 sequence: CASSLDRGRDTEAFF. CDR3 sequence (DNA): TGTGCCAGCAGCTTGGACAGGGGGCGCGACACTGAAGCTTTCTTT.

In DNA form, the CDR3 reads TGTGCCAGCAGTTTCCCTCTCGGGGGCTACACCTTC. Encoded protein: CASSFPLGGYTF. This chain connects TRBV28 to TRBJ1-2; unclear D gene. Germline V gene sequence: CDR1 MDHEN, CDR2 SYDVKM. The CDR3 runs to 12 residues. Between the trimmed V and J ends, which lost 3 bases and 8 bases, there was a span of 10 bases.

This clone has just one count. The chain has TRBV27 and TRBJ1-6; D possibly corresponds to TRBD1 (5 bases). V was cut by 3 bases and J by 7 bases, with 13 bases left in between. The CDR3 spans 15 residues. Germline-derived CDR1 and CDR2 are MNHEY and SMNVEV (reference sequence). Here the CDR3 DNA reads TGTGCCAGCAGTTTCTCCCAGGGATGGAATTCACCCCTCCACTTT. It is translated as CASSFSQGWNSPLHF.

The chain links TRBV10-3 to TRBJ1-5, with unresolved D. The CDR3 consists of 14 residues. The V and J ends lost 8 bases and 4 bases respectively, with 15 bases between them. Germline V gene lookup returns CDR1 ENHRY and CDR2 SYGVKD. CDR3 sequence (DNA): TGTGCCATCGGGAGGGCAGGCTTGAATCAGCCCCAGCATTTT. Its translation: CAIGRAGLNQPQHF.

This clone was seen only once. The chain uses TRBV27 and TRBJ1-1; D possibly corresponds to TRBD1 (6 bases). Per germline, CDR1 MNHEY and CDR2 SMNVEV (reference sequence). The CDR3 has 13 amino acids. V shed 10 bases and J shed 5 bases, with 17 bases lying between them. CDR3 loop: CATGAGVGTEAFF. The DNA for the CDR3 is TGTGCCACCGGGGCAGGGGTTGGGACTGAAGCTTTCTTT.

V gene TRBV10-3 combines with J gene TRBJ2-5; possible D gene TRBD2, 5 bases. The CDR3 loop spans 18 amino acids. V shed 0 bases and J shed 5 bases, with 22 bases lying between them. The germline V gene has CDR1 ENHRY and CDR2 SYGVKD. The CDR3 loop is CAISESSGGVGSWETQYF. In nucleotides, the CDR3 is TGTGCCATCAGTGAGTCATCAGGAGGCGTGGGGTCCTGGGAGACCCAGTACTTC.

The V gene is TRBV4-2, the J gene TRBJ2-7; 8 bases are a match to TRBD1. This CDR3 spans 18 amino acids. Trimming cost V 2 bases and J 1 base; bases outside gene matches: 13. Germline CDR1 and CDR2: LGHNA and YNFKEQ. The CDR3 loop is CASSQNFPGQGLSYEQYF. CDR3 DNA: TGTGCCAGCAGCCAAAATTTCCCTGGACAGGGCTTATCCTACGAGCAGTACTTC.

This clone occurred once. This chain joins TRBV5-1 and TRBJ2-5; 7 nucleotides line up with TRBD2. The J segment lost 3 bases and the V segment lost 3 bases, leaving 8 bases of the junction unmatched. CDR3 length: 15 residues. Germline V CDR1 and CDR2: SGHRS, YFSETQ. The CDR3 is CASSSQRDYKETQYF. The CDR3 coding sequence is TGCGCCAGCAGCTCCCAACGGGACTACAAAGAGACCCAGTACTTC.

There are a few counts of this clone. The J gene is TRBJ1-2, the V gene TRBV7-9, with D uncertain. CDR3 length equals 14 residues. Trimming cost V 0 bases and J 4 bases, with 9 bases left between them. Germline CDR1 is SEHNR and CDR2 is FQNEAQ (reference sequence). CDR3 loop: CASSLAGGSYGYTF. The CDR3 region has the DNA TGTGCCAGCAGCTTAGCGGGAGGTAGCTATGGCTACACCTTC. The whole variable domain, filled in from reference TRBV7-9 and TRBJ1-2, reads DTGVSQNPRHKITKRGQNVTFRCDPISEHNRLYWYRQTLGQGPEFLTYFQNEAQLEKSRLLSDRFSAERPKGSFSTLEIQRTEQGDSAMYLCASSLAGGSYGYTFGSGTRLTVV.

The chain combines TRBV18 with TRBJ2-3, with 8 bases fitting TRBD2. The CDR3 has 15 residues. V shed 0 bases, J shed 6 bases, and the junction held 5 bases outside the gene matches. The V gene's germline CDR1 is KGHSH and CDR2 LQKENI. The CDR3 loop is CASSPPNTGGDTQYF. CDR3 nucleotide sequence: TGTGCCAGCTCACCACCGAACACGGGGGGGGATACGCAGTATTTT.

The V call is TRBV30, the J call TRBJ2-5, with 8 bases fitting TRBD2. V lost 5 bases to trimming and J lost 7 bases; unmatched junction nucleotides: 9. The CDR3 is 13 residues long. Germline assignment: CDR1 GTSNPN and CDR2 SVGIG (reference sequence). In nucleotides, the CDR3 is TGTGCCTGGGTCGGGGGGGGGTTAGGGACCCAGTACTTC. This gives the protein CAWVGGGLGTQYF.

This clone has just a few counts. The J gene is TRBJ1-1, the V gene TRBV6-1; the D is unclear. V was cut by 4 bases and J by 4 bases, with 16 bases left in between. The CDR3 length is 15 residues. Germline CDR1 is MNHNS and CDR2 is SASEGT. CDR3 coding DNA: TGTGCCAGCAGTGCTAGAGAAGGTGATGGCACTGAAGCTTTCTTT. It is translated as CASSAREGDGTEAFF.